Reported below is one T cell receptor beta chain. The data are from a study of blood T cell repertoires in COVID-19. At the level of the study: Donors in the United States, Italy and Spain gave samples during acute or convalescent COVID-19. T cells, B-cell-depleted T cells, or PBMCs provided the cDNA or gDNA that served as material.

Original analysis: Reference gene primer amplification yielded estimated nucleated cell counts. Repertoires were generated with immunoSEQ multiplex PCR, while TCRdb's copy carries only in-frame clones and drops some. V and J calls plus clone size are reproduced from that table; the DNA served to infer D and trimming. The data hold roughly 99,000 clones, with 70% to 80% observed a single time. The CDR3 sequence is 16 residues long. Germline lookup yields CDR1 MDHEN and CDR2 SYDVKM. V lost 6 bases, J lost 0 bases, and 4 bases stayed unmatched. The source of this sequence is a woman older than 75 with active or convalescent COVID-19. This rearrangement joins TRBV28 to TRBJ2-1; 11 positions match TRBD2. The material sequenced was peripheral blood. CDR3 protein: CASRLAGASSYNEQFF. The CDR3 region has the DNA TGTGCCAGCAGACTAGCGGGGGCGAGCTCCTACAATGAGCAGTTCTTC.